The T cell receptor (beta chain) under discussion was sequenced for a study of pediatric ulcerative colitis. The data were produced by immunoSEQ multiplex PCR, yet TCRdb's version contains in-frame clones alone and is incomplete. The top ten hold under 3.5% of the sample, which has approximately 60,000 clones, 85% to 90% seen once. Germline assignment: CDR1 MNHEY and CDR2 SVGAGI. V lost 6 bases to trimming and J lost 1 base; unmatched junction nucleotides: 5. CDR3 length equals 14 residues. Overall study results and limits: Repertoires came from total lymphocyte DNA, not specific subsets.

To note about this clone: No antigen is known for it.

This clonotype was sampled from a boy aged 5 to 17 with severe ulcerative colitis. V is TRBV6-5 and J is TRBJ1-1, with TRBD1 identical over 7 bases. Source material: blood. CDR3 nucleotide sequence: TGTGCCAGCAGCACGGGACAGCCGAACACTGAAGCTTTCTTT. Encoded protein: CASSTGQPNTEAFF.